This T cell receptor (beta chain) was retrieved from a study of identical twins. At least ten counts were recorded for this clonotype. Its antigen is not identified. The study's findings and limits: The conclusions drew on cross-sectional statistical analysis instead of tracking the same donors. Invariant T cells like MAIT and iNKT could partly confound the zero-insertion analyses. Model-predicted out-of-frame TCR alpha sharing fell below observed values in monozygotic twins.

Via MiXCR, TCRdb re-called the 5' RACE reads, giving one row per CDR3 protein. The sample has 300,000 to 400,000 distinct CDR3 sequences, 8.5% to 10% seen once. The sequence came from a woman aged 45-65 years in good health. The material sequenced was naive T cells sorted from blood.

CDR3: CASSPMGAGEGFSTDTQYF. The CDR3 DNA reads as TGTGCCAGCAGCCCCATGGGGGCGGGTGAGGGATTTAGCACAGATACGCAGTATTTT. The chain uses TRBV4-2 and TRBJ2-3; D is perhaps TRBD1 (6 bases). The CDR3 extends over 19 amino acids. The V gene lost 4 bases and the J gene lost 0 bases, with 23 bases spanning the gap. CDR1 LGHNA and CDR2 YNFKEQ come from the germline V gene.